These T cell receptor beta chains were read from a single sample in a study of T cells after yellow fever vaccination. In TCRdb, the 5' RACE reads were re-called with MiXCR into one record per CDR3 protein. The sample yields under 200,000 distinct CDR3 sequences, around 7.2% seen once. The sequencing here drew on CD4+ T cells sorted from PBMCs, taken 5 to 6 days after the first yellow fever vaccination. These receptors all stem from a man between 18 and 29 years old who received the YFV17D yellow fever vaccine. CDR3s include the opening cysteine and the closing phenylalanine or tryptophan. Each record gives: CDR3 length, V gene, D gene, J gene, clone size, CDR3 protein, CDR3 DNA. D genes are given only for firm matches. For some rows the clone size is stated as once, few or many, or as a class when expanded; others skip it.

len: 14
v_gene: TRBV7-2
d_gene: .
j_gene: TRBJ1-1
abundance: many
CDR3aa: CASSLLFLNTEAFF
CDR3nt: TGTGCCAGCAGCTTATTGTTCCTGAACACTGAAGCTTTCTTT

len: 12
v_gene: TRBV18
d_gene: .
j_gene: TRBJ2-1
abundance: many
CDR3aa: CASSLYNNEQFF
CDR3nt: TGTGCCAGCTCATTGTACAACAATGAGCAGTTCTTC

len: 16
v_gene: TRBV5-1
d_gene: .
j_gene: TRBJ1-1
abundance: .
CDR3aa: CASSLALRTPGGEAFF
CDR3nt: TGCGCCAGCAGCTTGGCCCTAAGGACCCCCGGGGGTGAAGCTTTCTTT

len: 15
v_gene: TRBV5-1
d_gene: .
j_gene: TRBJ1-6
abundance: few
CDR3aa: CASSLSGGDRSPLHF
CDR3nt: TGCGCCAGCAGCTTGTCCGGAGGGGACCGTTCACCCCTCCACTTT

len: 15
v_gene: TRBV18
d_gene: .
j_gene: TRBJ1-2
abundance: .
CDR3aa: CASSTKQGVVDGYTF
CDR3nt: TGTGCCAGCTCAACCAAACAAGGGGTCGTGGATGGCTACACCTTC

len: 17
v_gene: TRBV4-3
d_gene: .
j_gene: TRBJ2-2
abundance: many
CDR3aa: CASSQDPGTLNTGELFF
CDR3nt: TGCGCCAGCAGCCAAGATCCCGGGACCCTCAACACCGGGGAGCTGTTTTTT

len: 14
v_gene: TRBV30
d_gene: .
j_gene: TRBJ2-7
abundance: many
CDR3aa: CAWSVRDRDTAQYF
CDR3nt: TGTGCCTGGAGTGTACGTGACAGAGATACTGCGCAGTACTTC

len: 15
v_gene: TRBV7-2
d_gene: .
j_gene: TRBJ1-1
abundance: many
CDR3aa: CASSKSGGAGTEAFF
CDR3nt: TGTGCCAGCAGCAAGAGCGGGGGCGCCGGGACTGAAGCTTTCTTT

len: 18
v_gene: TRBV9
d_gene: TRBD2
j_gene: TRBJ2-5
abundance: many
CDR3aa: CASSPGTSGGTYQETQYF
CDR3nt: TGTGCCAGCAGCCCCGGGACTAGCGGGGGCACGTACCAAGAGACCCAGTACTTC

len: 13
v_gene: TRBV20-1
d_gene: TRBD2
j_gene: TRBJ2-1
abundance: few
CDR3aa: CSAQASGVGEQFF
CDR3nt: TGCAGTGCTCAGGCTAGCGGGGTAGGTGAGCAGTTCTTC

len: 15
v_gene: TRBV5-1
d_gene: TRBD1
j_gene: TRBJ2-1
abundance: .
CDR3aa: CASSLQGSSYNEQFF
CDR3nt: TGCGCCAGCAGCTTACAGGGGAGCTCCTACAATGAGCAGTTCTTC

len: 14
v_gene: TRBV4-3
d_gene: TRBD1
j_gene: TRBJ2-5
abundance: .
CDR3aa: CASSQMTGGETQYF
CDR3nt: TGCGCCAGCAGCCAAATGACAGGGGGCGAGACCCAGTACTTC

len: 12
v_gene: TRBV4-1
d_gene: .
j_gene: TRBJ1-2
abundance: many
CDR3aa: CASSQDGRSYTF
CDR3nt: TGCGCCAGCAGCCAAGATGGCAGGAGCTACACCTTC

len: 15
v_gene: TRBV6-5
d_gene: .
j_gene: TRBJ2-1
abundance: few
CDR3aa: CASSYTAGLYNEQFF
CDR3nt: TGTGCCAGCAGTTACACGGCGGGGTTGTACAATGAGCAGTTCTTC